The 24 T cell receptor beta chains in this list originate from one sample, sequenced in a study of cytomegalovirus exposure and HLA in healthy donors. 13 Jbeta primers and 60 Vbeta primers were used for the PCR. Clones were read by immunoSEQ multiplex PCR, and TCRdb kept only the in-frame ones, dropping some. The repertoire holds about 110,000 clones, with over 60% as singletons. The sample consisted of PBMCs. The receptors were gathered from a woman aged 60-75 years in good health and CMV-seropositive.

This clone was seen a single time. V is TRBV2 and J is TRBJ2-5; D may be TRBD2 (5 bases). Near its end, the DNA agrees better with TRBJ2-7, so the J call may be wrong. CDR1 is SNHLY and CDR2 is FYNNEI in the germline V gene. This CDR3 contains 13 residues. In DNA form, the CDR3 reads TGTGCCAGCAGTGATCTTCGGGGAGACGAGCAGTACTTC. Amino acids: CASSDLRGDEQYF.

V is TRBV15 and J is TRBJ2-1; 10 bases agree with TRBD2. This CDR3 spans 16 amino acids. Germline-derived CDR1 and CDR2 are LNHNV and YYDKDF (reference sequence). After removal of 1 base from V and 9 bases from J, the junction contained 9 bases not matched to a gene. CDR3 nucleotide sequence: TGTGCCACCAGCAGAGTTAGCAAGCTAGCGGGAGTTGAGCAGTTCTTC. Its translation is CATSRVSKLAGVEQFF.

This clone was detected only once. The chain recombines TRBV28 with TRBJ1-1; possible D gene TRBD1, 5 bases. The germline V gene has CDR1 MDHEN and CDR2 SYDVKM. The CDR3 covers 17 residues. Trimming pared 5 bases from V and 1 base from J, leaving 20 bases between. The CDR3 is CASSGAVTGWGNTEAFF. The DNA for the CDR3 is TGTGCCAGCAGTGGGGCGGTAACAGGTTGGGGGAACACTGAAGCTTTCTTT.

The V gene is TRBV21-1, the J gene TRBJ2-2; TRBD1, as called in the table, went unchecked against the DNA. TRBV21-1 has pseudogene status. The CDR3 sequence is 16 residues long. The DNA for the CDR3 is TGTGCCAGCACTACTCGGGACAGGGCGAACACCGGGGAGCTGTTTTTT. This encodes CASTTRDRANTGELFF.

The table lists this clone with a few counts. This chain uses TRBV9 with TRBJ2-7; D is ambiguous. Trimming pared 3 bases from V and 2 bases from J, leaving 12 bases between. The CDR3 consists of 14 residues. Germline loops: CDR1 SGDLS, CDR2 YYNGEE. The CDR3 nucleotides are TGTGCCAGCAGCGCCTCAGGATTCCCCTACGAGCAGTACTTC. Encoded protein: CASSASGFPYEQYF.

The count of this clone is one. This chain's CDR3 is CAWGRDRGNEQYF. The CDR3 DNA reads TGTGCCTGGGGTCGCGACAGGGGTAACGAGCAGTACTTC. This chain joins TRBV30 and TRBJ2-7, with 8 positions matching TRBD1. The CDR3 consists of 13 residues. CDR1 is GTSNPN and CDR2 is SVGIG in the germline V gene (reference sequence). After removal of 5 bases from V and 5 bases from J, the junction contained 8 bases not matched to a gene.

CDR3 nucleotide sequence: TGTGCCAGTAGTATAGGTTTGGGACAGACCCTCTCTGGGGCCAACGTCCTGACTTTC. Translating gives CASSIGLGQTLSGANVLTF. V and J are TRBV19 and TRBJ2-6, with 7 bases aligning to TRBD1. CDR3 length: 19 amino acids. Losses at the gene ends were 1 base for V and 0 bases for J; bases not matched to a gene: 9. Germline V CDR1 and CDR2: LNHDA, SQIVND (reference sequence).

The rearrangement joins TRBV9 to TRBJ1-2; TRBD1 agrees at 10 bases. J gave up 4 bases and V 4 bases, and 7 bases lay outside the gene matches. This CDR3 is built from 15 residues. Per germline, CDR1 SGDLS and CDR2 YYNGEE. CDR3 DNA: TGTGCCAGCAGCACCCGGGACAGGGGTATCTATGGCTACACCTTC. Translation gives CASSTRDRGIYGYTF.

This chain connects TRBV6-1 to TRBJ1-5; D remains unclear. Germline loops: CDR1 MNHNS, CDR2 SASEGT. The CDR3 is 13 amino acids. Trimming left V 7 bases short and J 0 bases short, with 7 bases between. The CDR3 protein is CASIRDSNQPQHF. For the CDR3, the DNA is TGTGCCAGCATTAGAGATAGCAATCAGCCCCAGCATTTT.

The rearrangement joins TRBV5-1 to TRBJ1-1; D possibly corresponds to TRBD1 (5 bases). Trimming left V 0 bases short and J 0 bases short, with 12 bases between. The CDR3 is made up of 16 amino acids. Per germline, CDR1 SGHRS and CDR2 YFSETQ. In DNA, the CDR3 is TGCGCCAGCAGCTTGGGGCCAGGGATCATGAACACTGAAGCTTTCTTT. Protein product: CASSLGPGIMNTEAFF.

The chain combines TRBV2 with TRBJ2-2; 10 bases match TRBD1. The CDR3 is 16 amino acids. CDR1 SNHLY and CDR2 FYNNEI come from the germline V gene. V dropped 4 bases and J dropped 5; count of bases not matched to a gene: 7. The DNA for the CDR3 is TGTGCCAGCAGTGGACCGACAGGGGGCATAACCGGGGAGCTGTTTTTT. Translation gives CASSGPTGGITGELFF.

The DNA of the CDR3 is TGTGCCAGCAGTTGGACTAGCGGGAGAGGCTACGAGCAGTACTTC. Its protein product is CASSWTSGRGYEQYF. This chain joins TRBV28 and TRBJ2-7; 13 positions agree with TRBD2. Looked up from germline, CDR1 is MDHEN and CDR2 is SYDVKM. The CDR3 runs to 15 residues. J was trimmed by 3 bases and V by 4 bases; bases with no gene match: 3.

The chain uses TRBV7-9 and TRBJ2-7; TRBD2 agrees at 7 bases. V lost 5 bases, J lost 7 bases, and 20 bases stayed unmatched. The CDR3 totals 17 residues. Germline CDR1 SEHNR, CDR2 FQNEAQ (reference sequence). The CDR3 region is CASSPTLTSSNVGEQYF. In DNA, the CDR3 is TGTGCCAGCAGCCCCACGCTGACTAGCTCGAATGTGGGAGAGCAGTACTTC.

The rearrangement uses TRBV5-1 and TRBJ2-3, with 13 bases fitting TRBD2. This CDR3 region has 17 residues. Germline CDR1 reads SGHRS; CDR2 reads YFSETQ. J was trimmed by 1 base and V by 3 bases; bases with no gene match: 5. This chain's CDR3 is CASSSGTSGIGTDTQYF. The DNA of the CDR3 is TGCGCCAGCAGCTCCGGGACTAGCGGGATAGGCACAGATACGCAGTATTTT.

The gene calls are TRBV19 and TRBJ2-1; 10 bases agree with TRBD2. The germline gives CDR1 LNHDA, CDR2 SQIVND (reference sequence). The CDR3 is made up of 16 amino acids. Losses at the gene ends were 5 bases for V and 9 bases for J; bases not matched to a gene: 13. The CDR3 reads CASSQYPLAGASEQFF. DNA for the CDR3: TGTGCCAGTAGTCAATATCCGCTAGCGGGAGCCAGTGAGCAGTTCTTC.

This clone has a single count. This chain connects TRBV19 to TRBJ2-5, with 12 bases matching TRBD1. The V segment lost 5 bases and the J segment 3 bases; nucleotides outside the gene matches: 10. CDR1 and CDR2 from the germline V gene are LNHDA and SQIVND (reference sequence). The CDR3 contains 17 residues. The CDR3 DNA reads as TGTGCCAGTAGTGGGTTACCGGGACAGGGGGCGGAAGAGACCCAGTACTTC. It codes for CASSGLPGQGAEETQYF.

The J gene is TRBJ2-5, the V gene TRBV5-4, with D possibly matching TRBD1 (5 bases). The J call is in doubt because the DNA end fits TRBJ2-7 better. CDR1 is SGHNT and CDR2 is YYREEE in the germline V gene (reference sequence). The CDR3 contains 15 residues. As DNA, the CDR3 is TGTGCCAGCAGCTCCGGCGTACAGGAGTCCTACGAGCAGTACTTC. The encoded protein is CASSSGVQESYEQYF.

On this clone: This specimen includes other DNA sequences encoding the same CDR3. The genes are TRBV9 and TRBJ2-1, with TRBD2 matching 14 bases. Germline V gene sequence: CDR1 SGDLS, CDR2 YYNGEE. The CDR3 is 15 residues long. V dropped 4 bases and J dropped 8; count of bases not matched to a gene: 5. CDR3 sequence: CASSIGLAGGDEQFF. Here the CDR3 DNA reads TGTGCCAGCAGCATCGGACTAGCGGGGGGCGATGAGCAGTTCTTC.

V is TRBV28 and J is TRBJ1-2; 10 nucleotides match TRBD1. CDR3 size: 13 residues. V lost 5 bases to trimming and J lost 6 bases; unmatched junction nucleotides: 3. Germline CDR1 MDHEN, CDR2 SYDVKM. This CDR3 is CASSPGQGNGYTF. The CDR3 region has the DNA TGTGCCAGCAGTCCGGGACAGGGGAATGGCTACACCTTC.

The chain has TRBV28 and TRBJ2-7, with 11 bases matching TRBD1. The V and J ends lost 4 bases and 2 bases, in that order; junction bases with no gene match: 10. Germline V gene data show CDR1 as MDHEN and CDR2 as SYDVKM. The CDR3 runs 17 residues. The CDR3, as DNA: TGTGCCAGCAGTTCTCCGGGACAGGGGGAGTTAGCCTACGAGCAGTACTTC. Translating it yields CASSSPGQGELAYEQYF.

The CDR3 DNA follows: TGTGCCAGCAGCCCTGTTGCGGGAGGCGGAAATGAGCAGTTCTTC. Its translation: CASSPVAGGGNEQFF. V usage is TRBV4-2 and J usage is TRBJ2-1; 8 nucleotides agree with TRBD2. Germline lookup yields CDR1 LGHNA and CDR2 YNFKEQ. Germline trimming cut 4 bases from V and 7 bases from J; bases unmatched to any gene: 9. The CDR3 covers 15 residues.

The chain couples TRBV28 to TRBJ2-7, with 10 bases matching TRBD2. Germline loops: CDR1 MDHEN, CDR2 SYDVKM. The CDR3 loop spans 18 amino acids. V shed 6 bases and J 3 bases; nucleotides not matched to a gene: 17. The CDR3 DNA sequence: TGTGCCAGCAGGTCTGGAGGGGCTAGCGGGAGCCCGATCTACGAGCAGTACTTC. Translation gives CASRSGGASGSPIYEQYF. The whole variable domain, filled in from reference TRBV28 and TRBJ2-7, reads DVKVTQSSRYLVKRTGEKVFLECVQDMDHENMFWYRQDPGLGLRLIYFSYDVKMKEKGDIPEGYSVSREKKERFSLILESASTNQTSMYLCASRSGGASGSPIYEQYFGPGTRLTVT.

The genes are TRBV5-1 and TRBJ2-5, with D possibly being TRBD2 (5 bases). The CDR3 consists of 14 residues. V was clipped by 1 base and J by 7 bases, with 14 bases between them. Germline-derived CDR1 and CDR2 are SGHRS and YFSETQ. CDR3 DNA sequence: TGCGCCAGCAGCTTGCCTCTGGACGAGGGGACCCAGTACTTC. It codes for CASSLPLDEGTQYF.

The sample holds one count of this clone. The genes are TRBV9 and TRBJ2-7; TRBD2 is a possible D gene (6 bases). Germline V gene data show CDR1 as SGDLS and CDR2 as YYNGEE. V was cut by 4 bases and J by 7 bases, with 24 bases left in between. The CDR3 length is 16 residues. The CDR3: CASSPRSGRVLSEQYF. CDR3 in DNA: TGTGCCAGCAGCCCCCGGTCCGGGAGAGTTCTTAGTGAGCAGTACTTC.